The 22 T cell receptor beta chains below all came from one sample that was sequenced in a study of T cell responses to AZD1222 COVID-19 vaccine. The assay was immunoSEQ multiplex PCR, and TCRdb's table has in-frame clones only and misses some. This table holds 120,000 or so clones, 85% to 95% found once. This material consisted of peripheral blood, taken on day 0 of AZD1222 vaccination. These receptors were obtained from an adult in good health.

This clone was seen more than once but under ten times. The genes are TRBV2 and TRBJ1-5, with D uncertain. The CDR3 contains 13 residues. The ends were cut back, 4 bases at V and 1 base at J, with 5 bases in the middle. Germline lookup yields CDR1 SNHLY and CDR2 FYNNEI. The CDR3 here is CASSVDSNQPQHF. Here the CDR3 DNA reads TGTGCCAGCAGTGTGGACAGCAATCAGCCCCAGCATTTT.

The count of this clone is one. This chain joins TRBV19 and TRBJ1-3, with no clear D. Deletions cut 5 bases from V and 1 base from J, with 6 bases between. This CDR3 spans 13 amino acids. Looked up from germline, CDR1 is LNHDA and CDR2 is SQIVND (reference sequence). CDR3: CASSVSSGNTIYF. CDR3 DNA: TGTGCCAGTAGTGTATCGTCTGGAAACACCATATATTTT.

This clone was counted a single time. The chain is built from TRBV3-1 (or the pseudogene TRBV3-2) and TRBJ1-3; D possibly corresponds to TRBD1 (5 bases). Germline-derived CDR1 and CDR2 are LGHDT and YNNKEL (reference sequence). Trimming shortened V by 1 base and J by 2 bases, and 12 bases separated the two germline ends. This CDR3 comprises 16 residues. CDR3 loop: CASSQGPTGAGNTIYF. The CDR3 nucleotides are TGTGCCAGCAGCCAAGGACCTACAGGTGCTGGAAACACCATATATTTT.

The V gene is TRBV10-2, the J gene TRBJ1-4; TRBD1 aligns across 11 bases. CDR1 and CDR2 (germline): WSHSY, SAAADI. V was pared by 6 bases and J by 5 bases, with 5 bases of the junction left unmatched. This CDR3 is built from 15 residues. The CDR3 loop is CASSPGTGGNEKLFF. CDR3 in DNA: TGCGCCAGCAGCCCGGGGACAGGGGGAAATGAAAAACTGTTTTTT.

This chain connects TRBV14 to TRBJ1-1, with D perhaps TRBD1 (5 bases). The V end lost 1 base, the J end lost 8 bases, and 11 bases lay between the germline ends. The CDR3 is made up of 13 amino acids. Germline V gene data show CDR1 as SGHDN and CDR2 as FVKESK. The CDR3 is CASSQAGGTEAFF. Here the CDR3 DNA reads TGTGCCAGCAGCCAAGCTGGGGGGACGGAAGCTTTCTTT.

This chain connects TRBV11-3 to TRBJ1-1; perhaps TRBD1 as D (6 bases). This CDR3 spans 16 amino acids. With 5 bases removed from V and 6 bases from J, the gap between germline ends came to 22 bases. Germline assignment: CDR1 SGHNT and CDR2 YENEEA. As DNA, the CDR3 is TGTGCCAGCAGCCCCGACGGGCGGGAGGGGGTCTCTGAAGCTTTCTTT. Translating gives CASSPDGREGVSEAFF.

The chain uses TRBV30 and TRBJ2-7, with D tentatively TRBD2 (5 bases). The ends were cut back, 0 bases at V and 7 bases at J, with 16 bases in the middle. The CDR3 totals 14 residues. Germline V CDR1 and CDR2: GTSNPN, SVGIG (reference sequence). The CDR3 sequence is CAWSVLAQYGEQYF. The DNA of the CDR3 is TGTGCCTGGAGTGTCCTAGCCCAATATGGGGAGCAGTACTTC.

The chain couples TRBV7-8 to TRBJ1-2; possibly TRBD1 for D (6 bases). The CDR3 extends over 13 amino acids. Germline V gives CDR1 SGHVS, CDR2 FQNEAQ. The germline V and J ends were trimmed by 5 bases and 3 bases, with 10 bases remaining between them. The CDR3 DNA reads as TGTGCCAGCAGCCCCGGACAGTACTATGGCTACACCTTC. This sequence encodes CASSPGQYYGYTF. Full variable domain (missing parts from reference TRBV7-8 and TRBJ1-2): GAGVSQSPRYKVAKRGQDVALRCDPISGHVSLFWYQQALGQGPEFLTYFQNEAQLDKSGLPSDRFFAERPEGSVSTLKIQRTQQEDSAVYLCASSPGQYYGYTFGSGTRLTVV.

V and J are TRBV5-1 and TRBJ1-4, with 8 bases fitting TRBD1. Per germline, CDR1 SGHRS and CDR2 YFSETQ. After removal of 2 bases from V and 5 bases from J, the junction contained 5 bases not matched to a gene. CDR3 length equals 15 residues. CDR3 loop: CASSFSGGTNEKLFF. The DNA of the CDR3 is TGCGCCAGCAGCTTTTCAGGGGGCACGAATGAAAAACTGTTTTTT.

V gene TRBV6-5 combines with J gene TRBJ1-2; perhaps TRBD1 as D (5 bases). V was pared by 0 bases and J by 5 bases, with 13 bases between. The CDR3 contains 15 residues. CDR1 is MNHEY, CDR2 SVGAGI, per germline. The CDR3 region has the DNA TGTGCCAGCAGTTACTCGATCCAGGGCTGGTATGGCTACACCTTC. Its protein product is CASSYSIQGWYGYTF.

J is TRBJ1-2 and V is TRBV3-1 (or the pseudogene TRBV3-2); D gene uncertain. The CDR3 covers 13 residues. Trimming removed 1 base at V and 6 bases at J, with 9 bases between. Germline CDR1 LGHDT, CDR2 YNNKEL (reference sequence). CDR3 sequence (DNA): TGTGCCAGCAGCCAAGTGTCAGGAGATGGCTACACCTTC. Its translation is CASSQVSGDGYTF.

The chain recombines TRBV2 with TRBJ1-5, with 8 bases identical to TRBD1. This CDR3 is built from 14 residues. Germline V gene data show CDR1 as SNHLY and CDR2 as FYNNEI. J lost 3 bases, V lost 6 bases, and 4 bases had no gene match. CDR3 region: CASRDRDYNQPQHF. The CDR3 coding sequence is TGTGCCAGCAGGGACAGGGACTACAATCAGCCCCAGCATTTT.

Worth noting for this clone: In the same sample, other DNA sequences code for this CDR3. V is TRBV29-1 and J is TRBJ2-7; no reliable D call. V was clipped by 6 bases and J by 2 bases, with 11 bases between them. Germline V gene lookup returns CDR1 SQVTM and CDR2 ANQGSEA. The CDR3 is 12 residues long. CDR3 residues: CSVSGGTYEQYF. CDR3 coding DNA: TGCAGCGTCTCTGGCGGTACCTACGAGCAGTACTTC.

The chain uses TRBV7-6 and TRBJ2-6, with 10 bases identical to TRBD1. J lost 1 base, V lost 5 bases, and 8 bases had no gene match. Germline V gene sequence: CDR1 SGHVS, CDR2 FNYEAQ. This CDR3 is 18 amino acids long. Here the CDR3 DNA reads TGTGCCAGCAGCCAGCCCGGGACAGGGGAATCTGGGGCCAACGTCCTGACTTTC. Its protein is CASSQPGTGESGANVLTF.

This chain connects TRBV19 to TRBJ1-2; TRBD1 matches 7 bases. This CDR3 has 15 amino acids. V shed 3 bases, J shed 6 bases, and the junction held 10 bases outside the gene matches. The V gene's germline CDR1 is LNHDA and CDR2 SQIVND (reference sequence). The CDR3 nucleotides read TGTGCCAGTAGTATTGGCATAGGGGGCGCAAATGGCTACACCTTC. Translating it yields CASSIGIGGANGYTF.

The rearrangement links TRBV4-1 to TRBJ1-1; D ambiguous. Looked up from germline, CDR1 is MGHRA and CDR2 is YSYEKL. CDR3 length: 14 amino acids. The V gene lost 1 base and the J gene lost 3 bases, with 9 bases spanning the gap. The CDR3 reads CASSQVTGYTEAFF. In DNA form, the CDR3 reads TGCGCCAGCAGCCAAGTCACCGGGTACACTGAAGCTTTCTTT.

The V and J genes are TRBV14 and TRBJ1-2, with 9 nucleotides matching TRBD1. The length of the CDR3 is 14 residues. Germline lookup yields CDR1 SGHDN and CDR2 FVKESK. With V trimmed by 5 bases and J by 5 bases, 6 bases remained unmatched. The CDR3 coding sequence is TGTGCCAGCAGCACGACGACAGGGGGTTATGGCTACACCTTC. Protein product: CASSTTTGGYGYTF.

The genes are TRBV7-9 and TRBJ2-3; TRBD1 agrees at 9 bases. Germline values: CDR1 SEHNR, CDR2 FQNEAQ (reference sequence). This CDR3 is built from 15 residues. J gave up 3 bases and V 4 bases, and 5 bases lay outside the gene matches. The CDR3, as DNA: TGTGCCAGCAGCTCTACCGGGACAGGGACAGATACGCAGTATTTT. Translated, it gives CASSSTGTGTDTQYF.

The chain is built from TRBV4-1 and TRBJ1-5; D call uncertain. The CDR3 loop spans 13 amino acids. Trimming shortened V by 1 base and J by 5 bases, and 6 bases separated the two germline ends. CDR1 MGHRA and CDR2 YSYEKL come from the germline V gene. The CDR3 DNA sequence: TGCGCCAGCAGCCAAGCCCCCCATCAGCCCCAGCATTTT. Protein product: CASSQAPHQPQHF.

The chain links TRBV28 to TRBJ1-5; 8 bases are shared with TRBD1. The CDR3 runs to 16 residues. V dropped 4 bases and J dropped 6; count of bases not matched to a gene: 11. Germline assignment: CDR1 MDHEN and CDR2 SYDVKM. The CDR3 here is CASSSLLPGGSQPQHF. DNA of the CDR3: TGTGCCAGCAGTTCGCTTTTGCCAGGGGGCAGTCAGCCCCAGCATTTT.

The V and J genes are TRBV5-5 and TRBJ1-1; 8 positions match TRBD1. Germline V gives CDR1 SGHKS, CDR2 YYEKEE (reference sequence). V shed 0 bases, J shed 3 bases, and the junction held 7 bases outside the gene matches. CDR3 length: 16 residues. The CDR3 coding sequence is TGTGCCAGCAGCTTGGCTTTAGGACAGGGTGACACTGAAGCTTTCTTT. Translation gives CASSLALGQGDTEAFF. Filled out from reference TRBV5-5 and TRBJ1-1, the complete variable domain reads DAGVTQSPTHLIKTRGQQVTLRCSPISGHKSVSWYQQVLGQGPQFIFQYYEKEERGRGNFPDRFSARQFPNYSSELNVNALLLGDSALYLCASSLALGQGDTEAFFGQGTRLTVV.

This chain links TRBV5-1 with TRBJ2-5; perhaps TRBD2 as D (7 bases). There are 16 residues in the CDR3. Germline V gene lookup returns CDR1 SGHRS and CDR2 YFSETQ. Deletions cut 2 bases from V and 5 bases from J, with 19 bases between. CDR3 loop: CASSFGLAGAGETQYF. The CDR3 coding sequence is TGCGCCAGCAGCTTTGGACTCGCGGGGGCGGGGGAGACCCAGTACTTC.